This passage covers 25 T cell receptor beta chains from one sample sequenced in a study of shared T cell receptors in the human thymus. The repertoire was sequenced with immunoSEQ multiplex PCR; TCRdb's copy has only in-frame clones and lacks some. The sample includes 600,000 or so clones, about 90% seen only once; the top ten take roughly 0.0094%. The sample was also reused in another study, on human thymus T cells.

The specimen sequenced was thymocytes. These receptors all stem from a boy less than two years old with a congenital heart defect.

The chain uses TRBV12-5 and TRBJ1-3, with 10 positions matching TRBD1. Germline loops: CDR1 LGHNT, CDR2 FRNRAP. The length of the CDR3 is 19 residues. Germline trimming cut 6 bases from V and 2 bases from J; bases unmatched to any gene: 16. This CDR3 is CASGTLRDRGFWAGNTIYF. CDR3 in DNA: TGTGCTAGTGGCACGCTCCGGGACAGGGGTTTTTGGGCTGGAAACACCATATATTTT.

The CDR3 DNA is TGTGCCAGCAGTAACCGGAAGGGAGGCGAGCAGTACTTC. This codes for CASSNRKGGEQYF. The rearrangement joins TRBV6-1 to TRBJ2-7; D is perhaps TRBD2 (6 bases). Between the trimmed V and J ends, which lost 5 bases and 6 bases, there was a span of 14 bases. Germline V CDR1 and CDR2: MNHNS, SASEGT. CDR3 length: 13 amino acids.

The CDR3 DNA follows: TGTGCCAGCAGCACTAGGTGGGGGGAGCGGGAGACCCAGTACTTC. Its translation: CASSTRWGERETQYF. This rearrangement joins TRBV9 to TRBJ2-5, with D possibly TRBD2 on 6 matching bases. This CDR3 region has 15 residues. V was shortened by 4 bases and J by 5 bases, with 18 bases between the two germline ends. Germline lookup yields CDR1 SGDLS and CDR2 YYNGEE.

This clone was detected once. The chain has TRBV5-6 and TRBJ2-1, with 9 bases that match TRBD2. This CDR3 region has 16 residues. Trimming cost V 4 bases and J 11 bases; bases outside gene matches: 16. Germline-derived CDR1 and CDR2 are SGHDT and YYEEEE. The CDR3, as DNA: TGTGCCAGCAGCCCGCGACTAGCGGACTGTACAATGAAGCAGTTCTTC. It translates to CASSPRLADCTMKQFF.

Worth noting for this clone: This sample also contains other DNA sequences that code for the same CDR3. The rearrangement links TRBV6-5 to TRBJ1-1; D is undetermined. Between the trimmed V and J ends, which lost 0 bases and 2 bases, there was a span of 7 bases. This CDR3 has 14 amino acids. Germline values: CDR1 MNHEY, CDR2 SVGAGI. CDR3 nucleotide sequence: TGTGCCAGCAGTTACTCGAGGCTTAACACTGAAGCTTTCTTT. Residues: CASSYSRLNTEAFF.

This chain joins TRBV7-9 and TRBJ1-2; 7 nucleotides align to TRBD1. Trimming cost V 4 bases and J 4 bases; bases outside gene matches: 9. The CDR3 loop spans 15 amino acids. Germline V gives CDR1 SEHNR, CDR2 FQNEAQ (reference sequence). The CDR3 nucleotides read TGTGCCAGCAGCTCTTCGGACAGGTTTTCCTATGGCTACACCTTC. Translation gives CASSSSDRFSYGYTF.

The chain links TRBV7-2 to TRBJ2-5; the D is unclear. Germline lookup yields CDR1 SGHTA and CDR2 FQGNSA. V gave up 5 bases and J gave up 4 bases, with 11 bases separating them. This CDR3 has 13 residues. The CDR3 here is CASSTPAGETQYF. The DNA of the CDR3 is TGTGCCAGCAGCACACCAGCAGGAGAGACCCAGTACTTC.

The V gene is TRBV28, the J gene TRBJ1-5, with 7 bases lining up with TRBD1. CDR3 length equals 19 residues. V was clipped by 3 bases and J by 0 bases; unmatched bases: 14. Germline V gives CDR1 MDHEN, CDR2 SYDVKM. The CDR3 nucleotides read TGTGCCAGCAGTTTCCCGCGACAGGGCCTCTACCTTAGCAATCAGCCCCAGCATTTT. Residues: CASSFPRQGLYLSNQPQHF.

In DNA, the CDR3 is TGTGCCAGCAGCGAAGAACTAGCGAGCTCCTACAATGAGCAGTTCTTC. It yields the protein CASSEELASSYNEQFF. The chain couples TRBV28 to TRBJ2-1; 7 nucleotides match TRBD2. Trimming cost V 6 bases and J 0 bases; bases outside gene matches: 8. Germline V CDR1 and CDR2: MDHEN, SYDVKM. The CDR3 is 16 residues long.

V is TRBV15 and J is TRBJ2-3, with a weak D call TRBD2 (5 bases). Germline-derived CDR1 and CDR2 are LNHNV and YYDKDF (reference sequence). This CDR3 region has 13 residues. The V end lost 6 bases, the J end lost 5 bases, and 12 bases lay between the germline ends. Here the CDR3 DNA reads TGTGCCACCAGAAGGAGGTCCGGAGATACGCAGTATTTT. Translation gives CATRRRSGDTQYF. Combining the CDR3 with reference TRBV15 and TRBJ2-3 gives the whole variable domain DAMVIQNPRYQVTQFGKPVTLSCSQTLNHNVMYWYQQKSSQAPKLLFHYYDKDFNNEADTPDNFQSRRPNTSFCFLDIRSPGLGDTAMYLCATRRRSGDTQYFGPGTRLTVL.

This rearrangement joins TRBV5-1 to TRBJ2-7, with D uncertain. The CDR3 runs 12 residues. CDR1 and CDR2 (germline): SGHRS, YFSETQ. V shed 1 base and J shed 5 bases, with 7 bases lying between them. The CDR3 nucleotides are TGCGCCAGCAGCTTGAACAGTGACGAGCAGTACTTC. Protein product: CASSLNSDEQYF.

J is TRBJ1-4 and V is TRBV19; D is possibly TRBD1 (6 bases). The CDR3 spans 21 residues. CDR1 and CDR2 (germline): LNHDA, SQIVND (reference sequence). Trimming removed 1 base from V and 0 bases from J, with 24 bases in between. Written as DNA, the CDR3 is TGTGCCAGTAGTATAGTGGCCCACAGGGACCACTATCCTGCAACTAATGAAAAACTGTTTTTT. It is translated as CASSIVAHRDHYPATNEKLFF.

The chain recombines TRBV5-1 with TRBJ2-3; no clear D. The CDR3 has 11 residues. The germline CDR1 and CDR2 sequences are SGHRS and YFSETQ. V lost 7 bases and J 6 bases, leaving 9 bases between the germline ends. The DNA for the CDR3 is TGCGCCAGCTCCCGTAGTGATACGCAGTATTTT. This encodes CASSRSDTQYF.

This sequence joins TRBV30 and TRBJ2-7, with 7 positions matching TRBD1. This CDR3 has 12 residues. CDR1 and CDR2 (germline): GTSNPN, SVGIG (reference sequence). V gave up 7 bases and J gave up 5 bases; unmatched junction bases: 8. Here the CDR3 reads CAYSQGTHEQYF. CDR3 bases: TGTGCCTATTCACAGGGGACCCACGAGCAGTACTTC.

The V and J genes are TRBV30 and TRBJ1-2; D uncertain. The CDR3 totals 16 residues. Germline CDR1 reads GTSNPN; CDR2 reads SVGIG (reference sequence). V was clipped by 2 bases and J by 4 bases, with 20 bases between them. The CDR3: CAWSFPEGGGGYGYTF. CDR3 DNA sequence: TGTGCCTGGAGTTTCCCTGAAGGCGGAGGCGGCTATGGCTACACCTTC. The full variable domain, with the rest looked up from reference TRBV30 and TRBJ1-2, is SQTIHQWPATLVQPVGSPLSLECTVEGTSNPNLYWYRQAAGRGLQLLFYSVGIGQISSEVPQNLSASRPQDRQFILSSKKLLLSDSGFYLCAWSFPEGGGGYGYTFGSGTRLTVV.

The chain carries TRBV27 and TRBJ2-6; 9 positions agree with TRBD1. Trimming took 5 bases from V and 3 from J; bases not matched to a gene: 8. CDR1 and CDR2 from the germline V gene are MNHEY and SMNVEV (reference sequence). The CDR3 has 17 amino acids. CDR3 DNA: TGTGCCAGCAGTACCCCGGGACAGGGAGGTGGGGCCAACGTCCTGACTTTC. As protein: CASSTPGQGGGANVLTF.

The chain employs TRBV4-3 and TRBJ2-4; D is unresolved. Germline assignment: CDR1 LGHNA and CDR2 YSLEER. This CDR3 contains 17 residues. Trimming took 0 bases from V and 0 from J, leaving 12 bases between them. The CDR3 DNA is TGCGCCAGCAGCCAAGATGTGGTAGCTAGAGCCAAAAACATTCAGTACTTC. Translated: CASSQDVVARAKNIQYF.

The chain uses TRBV5-6 and TRBJ2-2; 7 bases fit TRBD1. The germline gives CDR1 SGHDT, CDR2 YYEEEE. The trim removed 4 bases at V and 2 bases at J, leaving 8 bases unmatched. The CDR3 length is 16 residues. This CDR3 reads CASSRSTGANTGELFF. The DNA of the CDR3 is TGTGCCAGCAGCCGATCCACAGGGGCCAACACCGGGGAGCTGTTTTTT.

This chain connects TRBV28 to TRBJ2-7; 11 bases are a match to TRBD1. This CDR3 has 17 residues. After removal of 5 bases from V and 2 bases from J, the junction contained 11 bases not matched to a gene. The germline gives CDR1 MDHEN, CDR2 SYDVKM. CDR3 sequence (DNA): TGTGCCAGCAGTAAACCAAAACCGGGACAGGGGGCCTACGAGCAGTACTTC. The encoded protein is CASSKPKPGQGAYEQYF.

This chain uses TRBV25-1 with TRBJ2-6, with 8 positions matching TRBD1. The CDR3 extends over 17 amino acids. The germline V gene encodes CDR1 MGHDK and CDR2 SYGVNS. Losses at the gene ends were 4 bases for V and 1 base for J; bases not matched to a gene: 6. The CDR3, as DNA: TGTGCCAGCAGTGGACCCCAGGGGGCGTCTGGGGCCAACGTCCTGACTTTC. It is translated as CASSGPQGASGANVLTF.

This chain uses TRBV5-1 with TRBJ2-5; D is perhaps TRBD2 (5 bases). The CDR3 runs 18 residues. CDR1 is SGHRS, CDR2 YFSETQ, per germline. V was pared by 2 bases and J by 6 bases, with 26 bases between. This CDR3 reads CASSFHHGFVGAGKTQYF. The CDR3 DNA follows: TGCGCCAGCAGCTTTCACCATGGATTTGTGGGAGCCGGAAAGACCCAGTACTTC.

This clone has a single count. The chain uses TRBV6-5 and TRBJ1-1; D gene unclear. The ends were cut back, 7 bases at V and 1 base at J, with 10 bases in the middle. The length of the CDR3 is 13 residues. Germline-derived CDR1 and CDR2 are MNHEY and SVGAGI. The CDR3 DNA reads as TGTGCCAGCATACCGGGAAAGAACACTGAAGCTTTCTTT. Translating it yields CASIPGKNTEAFF.

This sequence joins TRBV27 and TRBJ2-1; TRBD2 agrees at 9 bases. Germline CDR1 MNHEY, CDR2 SMNVEV (reference sequence). The junction had 11 bases not matched to a gene; V was cut back by 5 bases and J by 6 bases. The CDR3 is made up of 16 amino acids. This CDR3 reads CASSPPLGSGSNEQFF. As DNA, the CDR3 is TGTGCCAGCAGTCCGCCCTTAGGTAGCGGGAGCAATGAGCAGTTCTTC.

The J gene is TRBJ1-2, the V gene TRBV7-9; unclear D gene. The CDR3 contains 15 residues. The germline V gene encodes CDR1 SEHNR and CDR2 FQNEAQ (reference sequence). The V and J ends lost 2 bases and 2 bases respectively, with 12 bases between them. CDR3 bases: TGTGCCAGCAGCTTAACTCCAGGCCCGAACTATGGCTACACCTTC. Translated, it gives CASSLTPGPNYGYTF.

The genes are TRBV4-1 and TRBJ2-5; 9 bases map to TRBD2. The V gene's germline CDR1 is MGHRA and CDR2 YSYEKL. The CDR3 runs to 16 residues. Germline trimming cut 1 base from V and 4 bases from J; bases unmatched to any gene: 7. CDR3 sequence reads: CASSQGLREGRETQYF. CDR3 bases: TGCGCCAGCAGCCAAGGGCTGCGGGAGGGCCGAGAGACCCAGTACTTC.